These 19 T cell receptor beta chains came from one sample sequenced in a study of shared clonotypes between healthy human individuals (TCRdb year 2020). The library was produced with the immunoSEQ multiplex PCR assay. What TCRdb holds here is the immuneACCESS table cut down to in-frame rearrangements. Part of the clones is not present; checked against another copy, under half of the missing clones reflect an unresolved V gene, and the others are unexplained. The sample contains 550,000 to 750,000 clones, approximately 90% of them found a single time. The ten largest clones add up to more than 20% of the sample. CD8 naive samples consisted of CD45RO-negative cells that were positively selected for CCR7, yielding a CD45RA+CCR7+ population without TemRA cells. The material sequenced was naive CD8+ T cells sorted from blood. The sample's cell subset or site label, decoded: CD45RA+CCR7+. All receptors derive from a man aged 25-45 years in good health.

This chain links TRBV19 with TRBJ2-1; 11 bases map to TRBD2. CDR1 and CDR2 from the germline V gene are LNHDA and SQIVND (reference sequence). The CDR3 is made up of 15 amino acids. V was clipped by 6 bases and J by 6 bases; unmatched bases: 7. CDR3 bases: TGTGCCAGTAGCTTAGCGGGAGGGCCTTCCAATGAGCAGTTCTTC. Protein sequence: CASSLAGGPSNEQFF.

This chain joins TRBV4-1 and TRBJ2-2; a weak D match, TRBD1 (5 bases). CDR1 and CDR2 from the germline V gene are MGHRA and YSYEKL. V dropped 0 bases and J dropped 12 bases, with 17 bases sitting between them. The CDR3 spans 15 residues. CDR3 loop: CASSQETGPAAQLFF. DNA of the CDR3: TGCGCCAGCAGCCAAGAAACAGGACCAGCCGCGCAGCTGTTTTTT.

The CDR3 reads CASRRQGDHEQYF. The CDR3 region has the DNA TGTGCCAGCAGACGACAGGGAGACCACGAGCAGTACTTC. The rearrangement joins TRBV6-5 to TRBJ2-7, with 7 nucleotides matching TRBD1. CDR1 and CDR2 (germline): MNHEY, SVGAGI. The CDR3 contains 13 residues. V lost 6 bases, J lost 5 bases, and 7 bases stayed unmatched.

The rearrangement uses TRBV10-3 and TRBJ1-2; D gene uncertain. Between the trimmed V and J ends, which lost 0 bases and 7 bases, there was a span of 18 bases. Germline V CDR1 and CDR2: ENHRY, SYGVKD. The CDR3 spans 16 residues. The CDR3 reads CAISESKYEEIGGYTF. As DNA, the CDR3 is TGTGCCATCAGTGAGTCGAAGTACGAGGAGATCGGTGGCTACACCTTC.

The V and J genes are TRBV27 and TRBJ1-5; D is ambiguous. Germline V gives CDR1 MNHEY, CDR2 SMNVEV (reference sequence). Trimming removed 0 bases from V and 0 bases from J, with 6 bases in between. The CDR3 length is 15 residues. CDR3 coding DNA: TGTGCCAGCAGTTTATCCGTATATAGCAATCAGCCCCAGCATTTT. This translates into CASSLSVYSNQPQHF.

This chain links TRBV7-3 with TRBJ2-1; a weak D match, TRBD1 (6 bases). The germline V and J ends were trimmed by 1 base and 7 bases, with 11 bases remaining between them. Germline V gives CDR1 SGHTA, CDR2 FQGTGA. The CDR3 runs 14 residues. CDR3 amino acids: CASSLMAGANEQFF. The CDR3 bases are TGTGCCAGCAGCTTAATGGCAGGGGCGAATGAGCAGTTCTTC.

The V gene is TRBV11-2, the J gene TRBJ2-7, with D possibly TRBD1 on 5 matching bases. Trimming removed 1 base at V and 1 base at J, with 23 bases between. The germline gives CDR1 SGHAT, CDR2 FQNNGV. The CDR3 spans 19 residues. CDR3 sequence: CASSLGKTDLFLLSYEQYF. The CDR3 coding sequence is TGTGCCAGCAGCTTAGGGAAGACAGATTTGTTTCTCCTTTCCTACGAGCAGTACTTC. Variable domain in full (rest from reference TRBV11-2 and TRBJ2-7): EAGVAQSPRYKIIEKRQSVAFWCNPISGHATLYWYQQILGQGPKLLIQFQNNGVVDDSQLPKDRFSAERLKGVDSTLKIQPAKLEDSAVYLCASSLGKTDLFLLSYEQYFGPGTRLTVT.

CDR3 coding DNA: TGTGCCAGCAGCTTACCCAGGGATAGCGGCACAGATACGCAGTATTTT. This encodes CASSLPRDSGTDTQYF. V usage is TRBV7-8 and J usage is TRBJ2-3; D may be TRBD1 or TRBD2 (5 bases each). This CDR3 contains 16 residues. Trimming cost V 2 bases and J 1 base, with 13 bases left between them. Germline lookup yields CDR1 SGHVS and CDR2 FQNEAQ.

In DNA form, the CDR3 reads TGTGCCAGCAGCCGAAAGATGGGGTTCCTAACCTACGAGCAGTACTTC. This translates into CASSRKMGFLTYEQYF. The J gene is TRBJ2-7, the V gene TRBV14; no definite D call. In germline, CDR1 is SGHDN, CDR2 FVKESK. Deletions cut 4 bases from V and 2 bases from J, with 18 bases between. This CDR3 is 16 amino acids long.

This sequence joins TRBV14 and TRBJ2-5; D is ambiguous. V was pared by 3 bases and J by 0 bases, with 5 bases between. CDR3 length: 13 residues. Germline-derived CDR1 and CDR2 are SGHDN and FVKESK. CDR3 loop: CASSHPYQETQYF. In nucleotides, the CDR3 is TGTGCCAGCAGCCACCCTTACCAAGAGACCCAGTACTTC.

The CDR3 region has the DNA TGTGCCCAGTCCCGGGACGGGGATACGCAGTATTTT. This encodes CAQSRDGDTQYF. The chain links TRBV7-9 to TRBJ2-3, with D possibly being TRBD1 or TRBD2 (5 bases each). Trimming cost V 11 bases and J 6 bases, with 15 bases left between them. There are 12 residues in the CDR3. Germline V gene sequence: CDR1 SEHNR, CDR2 FQNEAQ (reference sequence).

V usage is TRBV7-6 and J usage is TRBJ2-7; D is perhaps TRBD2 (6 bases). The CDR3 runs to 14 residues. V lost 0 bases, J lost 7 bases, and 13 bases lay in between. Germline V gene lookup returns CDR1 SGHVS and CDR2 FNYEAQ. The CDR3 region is CASSLAPAGGEQYF. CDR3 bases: TGTGCCAGCAGCTTAGCCCCAGCCGGGGGTGAGCAGTACTTC.

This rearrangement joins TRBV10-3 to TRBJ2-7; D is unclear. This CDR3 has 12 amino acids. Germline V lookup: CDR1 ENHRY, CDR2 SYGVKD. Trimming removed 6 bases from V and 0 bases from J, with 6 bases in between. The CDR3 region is CAISPSSYEQYF. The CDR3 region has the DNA TGTGCCATCAGCCCTTCCTCCTACGAGCAGTACTTC.

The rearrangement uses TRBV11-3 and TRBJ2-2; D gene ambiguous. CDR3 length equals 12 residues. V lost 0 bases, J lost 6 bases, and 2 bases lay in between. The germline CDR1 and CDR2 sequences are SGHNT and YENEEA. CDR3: CASSLESGELFF. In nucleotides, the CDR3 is TGTGCCAGCAGCTTAGAGTCCGGGGAGCTGTTTTTT.

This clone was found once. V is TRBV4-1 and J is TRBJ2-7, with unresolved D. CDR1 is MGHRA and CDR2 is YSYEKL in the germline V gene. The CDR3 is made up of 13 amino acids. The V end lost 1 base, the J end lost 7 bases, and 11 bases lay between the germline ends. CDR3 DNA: TGCGCCAGCAGCCAAGCTCCTTACAAAGAGCAGTACTTC. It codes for CASSQAPYKEQYF.

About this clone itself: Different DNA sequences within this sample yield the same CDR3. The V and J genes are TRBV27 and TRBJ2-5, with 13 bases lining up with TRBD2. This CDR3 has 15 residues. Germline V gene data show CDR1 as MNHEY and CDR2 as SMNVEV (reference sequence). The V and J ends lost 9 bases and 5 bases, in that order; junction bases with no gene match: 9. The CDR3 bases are TGTGCCAGTAGCCCACTAGCGGGAGGGGGTGAGACCCAGTACTTC. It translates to CASSPLAGGGETQYF.

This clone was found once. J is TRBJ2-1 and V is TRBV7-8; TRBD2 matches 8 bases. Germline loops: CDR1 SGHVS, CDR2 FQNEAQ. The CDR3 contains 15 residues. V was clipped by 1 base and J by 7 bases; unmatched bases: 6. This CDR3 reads CASSLEGTSENEQFF. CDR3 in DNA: TGTGCCAGCAGCTTAGAAGGGACTAGTGAGAATGAGCAGTTCTTC.

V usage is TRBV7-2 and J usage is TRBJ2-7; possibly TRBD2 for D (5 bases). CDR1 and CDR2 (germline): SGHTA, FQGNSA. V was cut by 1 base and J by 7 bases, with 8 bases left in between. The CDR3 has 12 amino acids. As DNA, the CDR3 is TGTGCCAGCAGCTTAGTTGAGGGAGAGCAGTACTTC. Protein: CASSLVEGEQYF.

The DNA of the CDR3 is TGTGCCAGCAGTTTAGATACCGGACCCTCCTACAATGAGCAGTTCTTC. The encoded protein is CASSLDTGPSYNEQFF. The V call is TRBV27, the J call TRBJ2-1; D uncertain. The length of the CDR3 is 16 residues. Deletions cut 2 bases from V and 0 bases from J, with 11 bases between. Germline CDR1 is MNHEY and CDR2 is SMNVEV (reference sequence).